The subject of this entry is one T cell receptor (beta chain). The sample comes from a study of blood T cell repertoires in COVID-19. Measured with immunoSEQ multiplex PCR; TCRdb has only the in-frame clones, and not every one. The sample has roughly 200,000 clones, around 83% seen once; the top ten hold roughly 7.8%. This receptor was obtained from a man in his forties with active or convalescent COVID-19. Sequencing was performed on peripheral blood.

The DNA of the CDR3 is TGTGCCAGCAGCCAAGATGTGGGACAGTCCTATAATTCACCCCTCCACTTT. Protein product: CASSQDVGQSYNSPLHF. The chain carries TRBV4-2 and TRBJ1-6; 7 bases fit TRBD1. Germline CDR1 reads LGHNA; CDR2 reads YNFKEQ. V lost 0 bases to trimming and J lost 1 base; unmatched junction nucleotides: 3. The CDR3 runs to 17 residues.